Detailed here is one TCR beta chain. This sample was taken from a study of T cell responses to AZD1222 COVID-19 vaccine. Measured with immunoSEQ multiplex PCR; TCRdb has only the in-frame clones, and not every one. The table includes around 210,000 clones, 94% detected once. The CDR3 length is 13 residues. CDR1 and CDR2 from the germline V gene are LGHNA and YSLEER. Trimming shortened V by 1 base and J by 4 bases, and 7 bases separated the two germline ends. The specimen was peripheral blood, collected 28 days after the second dose of the MenACWY control vaccine. J is TRBJ1-2 and V is TRBV4-3; D not resolved. This TCR was sampled from an adult who received the MenACWY meningococcal vaccine as a control. CDR3 amino acids: CASSQVPAYGYTF. CDR3 sequence (DNA): TGCGCCAGCAGCCAAGTCCCGGCCTATGGCTACACCTTC.